These T cell receptor beta chains were read from a single sample in a study of CD8+ T cells in alopecia areata. Method: immunoSEQ multiplex PCR; TCRdb's copy keeps in-frame clones and lacks some. Among roughly 120,000 clones, around 64% were seen once, and the ten largest hold approximately 2.8%. The sequenced sample was CD4+ T cells sorted from blood. These receptors all stem from a human donor in good health. Both conserved end residues are part of each CDR3. Fields, in order: V gene, J gene, clone size, D gene, CDR3 DNA, CDR3 protein. A D gene is named only where the DNA matches it firmly. A clone size is listed for some rows: how often the clone was seen (once, few, many), or a class if it is expanded.

V gene: TRBV7-6
J gene: TRBJ2-7
clone size: few
D gene: .
CDR3 DNA: TGTGCCAGCAGCTTACGCGGGAACTACGAGCAGTACTTC
CDR3 protein: CASSLRGNYEQYF

V gene: TRBV21-1
J gene: TRBJ2-7
clone size: .
D gene: .
CDR3 DNA: TGTGCCAGCAGCTCTCTACTACGGGGGGACAGGGGCCTCTACGAGCAGTACTTC
CDR3 protein: CASSSLLRGDRGLYEQYF

V gene: TRBV4-3
J gene: TRBJ1-2
clone size: .
D gene: .
CDR3 DNA: TGCGCCAGCAGCCAGGAGGGGTACCCCTCCTATGGCTACACCTTC
CDR3 protein: CASSQEGYPSYGYTF

V gene: TRBV7-9
J gene: TRBJ1-5
clone size: .
D gene: .
CDR3 DNA: TGTGCCAGCAGCTTAGTTAATCAGCCCCAGCATTTT
CDR3 protein: CASSLVNQPQHF

V gene: TRBV30
J gene: TRBJ1-2
clone size: .
D gene: .
CDR3 DNA: TGTGCCTGGAGTCGGGGGAACTATGGCTACACCTTC
CDR3 protein: CAWSRGNYGYTF

V gene: TRBV4-1
J gene: TRBJ1-5
clone size: .
D gene: .
CDR3 DNA: TGCGCCAGCAGCCAGTCGGGACAACGCTACCAGCCCCAGCATTTT
CDR3 protein: CASSQSGQRYQPQHF

V gene: TRBV9
J gene: TRBJ2-3
clone size: .
D gene: .
CDR3 DNA: TGTGCCAGCAGCTTGAGGGGACGGGGCTCTAGCACAGATACGCAGTATTTT
CDR3 protein: CASSLRGRGSSTDTQYF

V gene: TRBV29-1
J gene: TRBJ2-5
clone size: .
D gene: .
CDR3 DNA: TGCAGCGTTGAAGAGTTGAGGGTGCAAGAGACCCAGTACTTC
CDR3 protein: CSVEELRVQETQYF

V gene: TRBV2
J gene: TRBJ2-5
clone size: few
D gene: TRBD1
CDR3 DNA: TGTGCCACAAACAGGGGGCAACCGGAGACCCAGTACTTC
CDR3 protein: CATNRGQPETQYF

V gene: TRBV5-1
J gene: TRBJ2-3
clone size: few
D gene: TRBD1
CDR3 DNA: TGCGCCAGCAAGGACAGGGGCTTCACAGATACGCAGTATTTT
CDR3 protein: CASKDRGFTDTQYF

V gene: TRBV4-2
J gene: TRBJ1-3
clone size: few
D gene: .
CDR3 DNA: TGTGCCAGCAGCCAAGATCTCGCCCTTCGGGGGGGCAGCGGTAACACCATATATTTT
CDR3 protein: CASSQDLALRGGSGNTIYF

V gene: TRBV5-6
J gene: TRBJ1-1
clone size: .
D gene: .
CDR3 DNA: TGTGCCAGCAGCTTGAGAAGGGCCACTGAAGCTTTCTTT
CDR3 protein: CASSLRRATEAFF

V gene: TRBV30
J gene: TRBJ2-3
clone size: .
D gene: .
CDR3 DNA: TGTGCCTGGAGTTTAACAGGGAATACAGCAGATACGCAGTATTTT
CDR3 protein: CAWSLTGNTADTQYF

V gene: TRBV19
J gene: TRBJ2-2
clone size: few
D gene: .
CDR3 DNA: TGTGCCAGTAGTATAGGAGGAGTTCAGGCCGGGGAGCTGTTTTTT
CDR3 protein: CASSIGGVQAGELFF

V gene: TRBV27
J gene: TRBJ2-3
clone size: .
D gene: .
CDR3 DNA: TGTGCCAGCAGTCCACGGAGGACAGATACGCAGTATTTT
CDR3 protein: CASSPRRTDTQYF

V gene: TRBV4-1
J gene: TRBJ2-7
clone size: .
D gene: .
CDR3 DNA: TGCGCCAGCAGCCAAGACGTATCGTACGAGCAGTACTTC
CDR3 protein: CASSQDVSYEQYF

V gene: TRBV29-1
J gene: TRBJ1-2
clone size: .
D gene: .
CDR3 DNA: TGCAGCGTTGTGAACCCTCCCTATGGCTACACCTTC
CDR3 protein: CSVVNPPYGYTF

V gene: TRBV7-7
J gene: TRBJ2-3
clone size: .
D gene: .
CDR3 DNA: TGTGCCAGCAGCTTGGGGTATCGAGATACGCAGTATTTT
CDR3 protein: CASSLGYRDTQYF

V gene: TRBV19
J gene: TRBJ2-7
clone size: few
D gene: .
CDR3 DNA: TGTGCCAGTAGTACTGGGCTGGGTGTAAACGAGCAGTACTTC
CDR3 protein: CASSTGLGVNEQYF

V gene: TRBV9
J gene: TRBJ2-1
clone size: .
D gene: .
CDR3 DNA: TGTGCCAGCAGCGTGGGATCGGGAAACAATGAGCAGTTCTTC
CDR3 protein: CASSVGSGNNEQFF

V gene: TRBV5-1
J gene: TRBJ1-5
clone size: many
D gene: .
CDR3 DNA: TGCGCCAGCAGCTTTGGGGGGGACGGTCAGCCCCAGCATTTT
CDR3 protein: CASSFGGDGQPQHF